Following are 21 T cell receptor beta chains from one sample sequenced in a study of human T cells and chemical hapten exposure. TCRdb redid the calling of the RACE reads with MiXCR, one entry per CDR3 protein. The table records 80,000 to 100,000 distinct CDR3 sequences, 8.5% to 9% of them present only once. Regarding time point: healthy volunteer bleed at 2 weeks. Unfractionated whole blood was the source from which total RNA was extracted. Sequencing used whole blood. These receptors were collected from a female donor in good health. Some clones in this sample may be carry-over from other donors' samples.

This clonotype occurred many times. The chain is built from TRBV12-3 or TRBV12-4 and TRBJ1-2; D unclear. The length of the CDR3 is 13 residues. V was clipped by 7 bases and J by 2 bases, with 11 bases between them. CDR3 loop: CASKWSGNYGYTF. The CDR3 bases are TGTGCCAGCAAGTGGTCCGGGAACTATGGCTACACCTTC.

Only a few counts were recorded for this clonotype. The CDR3 here is CASSYWRSYEQYF. In DNA, the CDR3 is TGTGCCAGCAGTTATTGGCGGTCCTACGAGCAGTACTTC. The rearrangement links TRBV6-2 or TRBV6-3 to TRBJ2-7; D ambiguous. CDR1 MNHEY and CDR2 SVGEGT come from the germline V gene. V was clipped by 3 bases and J by 1 base, with 7 bases between them. The CDR3 is made up of 13 amino acids.

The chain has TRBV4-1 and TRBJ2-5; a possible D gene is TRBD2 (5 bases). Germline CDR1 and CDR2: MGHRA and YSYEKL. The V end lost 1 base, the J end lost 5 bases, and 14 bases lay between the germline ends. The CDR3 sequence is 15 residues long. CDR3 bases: TGCGCCAGCAGCCAAGGGGTACGAGGGTGGGAGACCCAGTACTTC. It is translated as CASSQGVRGWETQYF.

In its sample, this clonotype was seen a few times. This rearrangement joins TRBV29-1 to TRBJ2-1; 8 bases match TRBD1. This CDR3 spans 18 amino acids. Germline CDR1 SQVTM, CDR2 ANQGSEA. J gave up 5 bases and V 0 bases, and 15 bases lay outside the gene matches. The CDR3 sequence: CSVEDPSGQVITHNEQFF. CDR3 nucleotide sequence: TGCAGCGTTGAAGACCCTTCGGGACAGGTCATAACTCACAATGAGCAGTTCTTC.

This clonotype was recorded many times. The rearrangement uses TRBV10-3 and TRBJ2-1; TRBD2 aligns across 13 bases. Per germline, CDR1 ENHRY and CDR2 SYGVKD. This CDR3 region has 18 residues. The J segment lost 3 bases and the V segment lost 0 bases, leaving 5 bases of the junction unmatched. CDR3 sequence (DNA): TGTGCCATCAGTGAGTCGATCGGGACTAGCGGGATCTACAATGAGCAGTTCTTC. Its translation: CAISESIGTSGIYNEQFF.

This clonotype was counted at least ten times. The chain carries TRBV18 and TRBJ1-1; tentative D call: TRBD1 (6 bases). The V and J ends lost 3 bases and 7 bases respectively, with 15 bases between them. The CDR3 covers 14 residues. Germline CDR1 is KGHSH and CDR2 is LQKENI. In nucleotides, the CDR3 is TGTGCCAGCTCACCGAACCTTCAGGGGAGTGAAGCTTTCTTT. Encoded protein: CASSPNLQGSEAFF.

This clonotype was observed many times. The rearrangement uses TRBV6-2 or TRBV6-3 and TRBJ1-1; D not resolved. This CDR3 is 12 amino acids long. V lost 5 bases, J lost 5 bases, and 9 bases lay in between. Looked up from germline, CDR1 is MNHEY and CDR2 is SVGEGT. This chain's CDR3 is CASSDQVTEAFF. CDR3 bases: TGTGCCAGCAGTGACCAGGTTACTGAAGCTTTCTTT.

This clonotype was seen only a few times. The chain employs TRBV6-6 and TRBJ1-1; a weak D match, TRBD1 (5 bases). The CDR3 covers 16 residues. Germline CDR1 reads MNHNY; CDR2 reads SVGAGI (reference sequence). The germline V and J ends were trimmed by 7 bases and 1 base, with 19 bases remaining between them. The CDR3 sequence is CASNAGQGLWNTEAFF. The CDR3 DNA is TGTGCCAGCAATGCTGGGCAGGGCCTATGGAACACTGAAGCTTTCTTT.

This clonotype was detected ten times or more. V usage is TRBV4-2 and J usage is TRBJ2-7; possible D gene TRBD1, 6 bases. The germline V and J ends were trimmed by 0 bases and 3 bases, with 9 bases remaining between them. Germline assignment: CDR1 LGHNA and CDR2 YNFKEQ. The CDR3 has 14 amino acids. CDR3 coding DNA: TGTGCCAGCAGCCAAGAACAGGGTTACTACGAGCAGTACTTC. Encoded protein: CASSQEQGYYEQYF.

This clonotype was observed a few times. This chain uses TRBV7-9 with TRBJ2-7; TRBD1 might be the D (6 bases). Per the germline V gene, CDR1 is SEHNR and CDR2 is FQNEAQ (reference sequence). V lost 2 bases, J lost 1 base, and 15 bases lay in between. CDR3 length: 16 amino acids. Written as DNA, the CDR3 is TGTGCCAGCAGCTTAAGGGGACACGGGAATTCCTACGAGCAGTACTTC. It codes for CASSLRGHGNSYEQYF.

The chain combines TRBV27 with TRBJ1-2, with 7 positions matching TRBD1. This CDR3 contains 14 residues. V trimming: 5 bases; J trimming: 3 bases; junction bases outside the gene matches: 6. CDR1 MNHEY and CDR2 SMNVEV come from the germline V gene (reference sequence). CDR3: CASSGTGVYYGYTF. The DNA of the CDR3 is TGTGCCAGCAGTGGAACAGGGGTTTACTATGGCTACACCTTC.

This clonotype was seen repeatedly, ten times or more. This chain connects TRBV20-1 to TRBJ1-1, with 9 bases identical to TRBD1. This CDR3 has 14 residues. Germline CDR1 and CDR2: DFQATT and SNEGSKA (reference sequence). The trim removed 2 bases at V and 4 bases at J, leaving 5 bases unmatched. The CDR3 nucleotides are TGCAGTGCTAGAAACAGGGGGCGCGGCACTGAAGCTTTCTTT. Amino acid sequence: CSARNRGRGTEAFF.

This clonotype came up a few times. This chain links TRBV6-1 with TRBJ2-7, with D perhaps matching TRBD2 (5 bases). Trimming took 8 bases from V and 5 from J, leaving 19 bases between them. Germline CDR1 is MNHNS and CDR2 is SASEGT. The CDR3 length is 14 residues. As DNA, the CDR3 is TGTGCCAGCCCCAAACCCCCGGGAACCAACGAGCAGTACTTC. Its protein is CASPKPPGTNEQYF.

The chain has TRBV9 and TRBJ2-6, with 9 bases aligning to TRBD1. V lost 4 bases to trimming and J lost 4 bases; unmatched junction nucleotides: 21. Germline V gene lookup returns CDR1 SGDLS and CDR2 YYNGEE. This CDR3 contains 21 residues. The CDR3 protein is CASSFRIPGQGTLRGANVLTF. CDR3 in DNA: TGTGCCAGCAGCTTTCGAATCCCGGGACAGGGTACTTTACGGGGGGCCAACGTCCTGACTTTC.

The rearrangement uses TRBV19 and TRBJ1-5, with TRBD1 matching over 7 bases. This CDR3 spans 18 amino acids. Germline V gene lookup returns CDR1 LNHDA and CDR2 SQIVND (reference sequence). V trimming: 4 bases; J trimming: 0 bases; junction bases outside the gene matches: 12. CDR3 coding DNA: TGTGCCAGTAGTACCCCGGGACAGAATCATTATAGCAATCAGCCCCAGCATTTT. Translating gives CASSTPGQNHYSNQPQHF.

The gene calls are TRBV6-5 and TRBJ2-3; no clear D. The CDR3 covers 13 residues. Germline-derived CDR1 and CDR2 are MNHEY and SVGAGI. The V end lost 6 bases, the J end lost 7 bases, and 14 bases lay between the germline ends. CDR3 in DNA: TGTGCCAGCAGGGCCAGGTCCGGGTATACGCAGTATTTT. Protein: CASRARSGYTQYF.

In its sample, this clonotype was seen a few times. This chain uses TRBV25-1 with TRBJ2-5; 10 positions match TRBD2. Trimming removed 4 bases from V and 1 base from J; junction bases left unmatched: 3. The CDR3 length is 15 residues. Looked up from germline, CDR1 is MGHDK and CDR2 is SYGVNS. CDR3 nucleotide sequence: TGTGCCAGCAGTGTTAGCGGGAGGCCCCAAGAGACCCAGTACTTC. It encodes CASSVSGRPQETQYF.

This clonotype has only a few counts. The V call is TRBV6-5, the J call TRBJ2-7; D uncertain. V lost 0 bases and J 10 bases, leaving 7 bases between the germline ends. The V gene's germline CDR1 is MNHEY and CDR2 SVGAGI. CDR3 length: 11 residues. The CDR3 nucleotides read TGTGCCAGCAGTTACTCTGGGGATCAGTACTTC. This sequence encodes CASSYSGDQYF.

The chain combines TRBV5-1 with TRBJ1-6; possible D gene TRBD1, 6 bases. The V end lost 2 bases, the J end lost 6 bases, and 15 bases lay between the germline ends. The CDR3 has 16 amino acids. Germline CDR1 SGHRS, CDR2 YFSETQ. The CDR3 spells CASSFRPQDSNSPLHF. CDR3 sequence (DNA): TGCGCCAGCAGCTTTCGTCCCCAGGACAGTAATTCACCCCTCCACTTT. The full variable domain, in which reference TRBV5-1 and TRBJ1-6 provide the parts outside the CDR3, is KAGVTQTPRYLIKTRGQQVTLSCSPISGHRSVSWYQQTPGQGLQFLFEYFSETQRNKGNFPGRFSGRQFSNSRSEMNVSTLELGDSALYLCASSFRPQDSNSPLHFGNGTRLTVT.

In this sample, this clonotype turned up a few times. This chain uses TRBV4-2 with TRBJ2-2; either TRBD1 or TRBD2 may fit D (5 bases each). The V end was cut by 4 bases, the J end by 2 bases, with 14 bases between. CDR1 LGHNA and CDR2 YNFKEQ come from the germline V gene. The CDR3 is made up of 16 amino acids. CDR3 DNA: TGTGCCAGCAGCCTGGGACCCAAAATAAACACCGGGGAGCTGTTTTTT. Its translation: CASSLGPKINTGELFF.

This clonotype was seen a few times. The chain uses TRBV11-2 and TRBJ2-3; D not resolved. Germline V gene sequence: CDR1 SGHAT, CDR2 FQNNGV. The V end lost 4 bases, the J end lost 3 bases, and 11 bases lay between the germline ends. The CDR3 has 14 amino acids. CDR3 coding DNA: TGTGCCAGCAGCTCCCAAATAATGACAGATACGCAGTATTTT. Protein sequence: CASSSQIMTDTQYF.